This entry lists 20 T cell receptor beta chains sequenced from one sample in a study of T cell responses to AZD1222 COVID-19 vaccine. Clones were sequenced by immunoSEQ multiplex PCR, and TCRdb holds only the in-frame ones, with some missing. The table shows some 150,000 clones, with 82% occurring only once. The specimen was peripheral blood, collected on day 0 of MenACWY control vaccination. The receptors derive from an adult in good health.

V and J are TRBV10-3 and TRBJ2-3; D is undetermined. This CDR3 spans 12 amino acids. Germline V gene sequence: CDR1 ENHRY, CDR2 SYGVKD. V lost 6 bases to trimming and J lost 0 bases, with 4 bases between them. In DNA form, the CDR3 reads TGTGCCATCAGCTCGAGCACAGATACGCAGTATTTT. Protein sequence: CAISSSTDTQYF.

The chain uses TRBV11-2 and TRBJ2-7, with D unclear. The germline V gene encodes CDR1 SGHAT and CDR2 FQNNGV. This CDR3 is 10 amino acids long. V was cut by 4 bases and J by 8 bases, with 6 bases left in between. The CDR3 region is CASSSEKQYF. The CDR3 nucleotides read TGTGCCAGCAGCTCGGAGAAGCAGTACTTC.

The chain employs TRBV3-1 (or the pseudogene TRBV3-2) and TRBJ1-6; 10 bases align to TRBD1. The germline CDR1 and CDR2 sequences are LGHDT and YNNKEL (reference sequence). The V gene end was trimmed by 1 base and the J gene end by 7 bases; junction bases not matched to a gene: 10. The CDR3 extends over 18 amino acids. The CDR3 here is CASSQVDLRDRGNSPLHF. The CDR3 DNA reads as TGTGCCAGCAGCCAAGTAGACCTCAGGGACAGGGGAAATTCACCCCTCCACTTT.

The gene calls are TRBV6-5 and TRBJ2-5, with 12 bases that match TRBD2. The junction had 8 bases not matched to a gene; V was cut back by 7 bases and J by 5 bases. This CDR3 is 15 amino acids long. CDR1 is MNHEY, CDR2 SVGAGI, per germline. CDR3 residues: CASNGLAGGRETQYF. The CDR3 DNA follows: TGTGCCAGCAATGGCCTAGCGGGGGGGCGGGAGACCCAGTACTTC.

This clone was seen just once. The V gene is TRBV12-5, the J gene TRBJ1-2; D is uncertain. Germline lookup yields CDR1 LGHNT and CDR2 FRNRAP. The CDR3 is made up of 14 amino acids. The ends were cut back, 5 bases at V and 1 base at J, with 11 bases in the middle. The CDR3 reads CASGLDNFNYGYTF. CDR3 sequence (DNA): TGTGCTAGTGGTCTTGACAACTTTAACTATGGCTACACCTTC.

V usage is TRBV9 and J usage is TRBJ2-4; TRBD2 agrees at 7 bases. V dropped 6 bases and J dropped 6; count of bases not matched to a gene: 9. The germline CDR1 and CDR2 sequences are SGDLS and YYNGEE. CDR3 size: 14 residues. CDR3 amino acids: CASTRGEDGNIQYF. The CDR3 region has the DNA TGTGCCAGCACTCGGGGGGAGGACGGAAACATTCAGTACTTC.

V is TRBV6-6 and J is TRBJ1-2; possible D gene TRBD1, 5 bases. Germline V gene lookup returns CDR1 MNHNY and CDR2 SVGAGI (reference sequence). The CDR3 totals 15 residues. V was trimmed by 5 bases and J by 0 bases, leaving 13 bases between them. DNA for the CDR3: TGTGCCAGCAGTCCCCTCGCAGGGACTAACTATGGCTACACCTTC. Translation gives CASSPLAGTNYGYTF.

This rearrangement joins TRBV7-6 to TRBJ2-1; 10 bases fit TRBD2. The V segment lost 5 bases and the J segment 10 bases; nucleotides outside the gene matches: 5. Per the germline V gene, CDR1 is SGHVS and CDR2 is FNYEAQ. CDR3 length: 13 residues. The CDR3 DNA reads as TGTGCCAGCAGCCCCAAACTAGCGGGAGAGCAGTTCTTC. It encodes CASSPKLAGEQFF.

Comments on this clone: This sample includes further DNA sequences coding for the same CDR3. The chain recombines TRBV3-1 (or the pseudogene TRBV3-2) with TRBJ1-5; 7 bases align to TRBD1. The CDR3 totals 15 residues. Per the germline V gene, CDR1 is LGHDT and CDR2 is YNNKEL (reference sequence). With V trimmed by 1 base and J by 4 bases, 4 bases remained unmatched. CDR3 nucleotides: TGTGCCAGCAGCCAAGGCACAGGGGATAATCAGCCCCAGCATTTT. Its translation is CASSQGTGDNQPQHF.

V gene TRBV2 combines with J gene TRBJ2-1, with 11 bases fitting TRBD2. Trimming at V came to 6 bases and at J to 7 bases, leaving 5 bases not matched to a gene. The CDR3 has 14 residues. Germline V gene sequence: CDR1 SNHLY, CDR2 FYNNEI. CDR3 nucleotide sequence: TGTGCCAGCAGCATAGCGGGGGGGCCAAATGAGCAGTTCTTC. Translation: CASSIAGGPNEQFF.

The chain employs TRBV7-6 and TRBJ1-6; 10 bases agree with TRBD1. The CDR3 length is 15 residues. V dropped 5 bases and J dropped 9; count of bases not matched to a gene: 7. Germline V CDR1 and CDR2: SGHVS, FNYEAQ. The DNA for the CDR3 is TGTGCCAGCAGCCCTGGGACAGGGGTGGGTTCACCCCTCCACTTT. It specifies CASSPGTGVGSPLHF.

The genes are TRBV19 and TRBJ2-3; TRBD1 matches at 9 bases. Germline V gene sequence: CDR1 LNHDA, CDR2 SQIVND (reference sequence). The V and J ends lost 3 bases and 2 bases, in that order; junction bases with no gene match: 15. The CDR3 has 19 residues. The CDR3 region is CASSIRGQGMMLHTDTQYF. In DNA, the CDR3 is TGTGCCAGTAGTATTAGAGGACAGGGGATGATGTTACACACAGATACGCAGTATTTT.

DNA for the CDR3: TGCAGCGGGCGGGGGACTGAAGCTTTCTTT. It is translated as CSGRGTEAFF. The V gene is TRBV29-1, the J gene TRBJ1-1; maybe TRBD1 (5 bases). This CDR3 contains 10 residues. V lost 7 bases and J lost 5, with 8 bases in between. Germline CDR1 and CDR2: SQVTM and ANQGSEA.

This chain links TRBV3-1 (or the pseudogene TRBV3-2) with TRBJ1-1; weak D call: TRBD1 (5 bases). With 4 bases removed from V and 4 bases from J, the gap between germline ends came to 16 bases. From germline, CDR1 is LGHDT and CDR2 YNNKEL (reference sequence). The CDR3 loop spans 15 amino acids. The CDR3 spells CASSPTQGIGTEAFF. CDR3 bases: TGTGCCAGCAGCCCCACCCAGGGTATTGGCACTGAAGCTTTCTTT.

V usage is TRBV6-1 and J usage is TRBJ1-4; 7 bases match TRBD1. This CDR3 has 14 amino acids. Germline CDR1 is MNHNS and CDR2 is SASEGT. Trimming removed 2 bases from V and 9 bases from J; junction bases left unmatched: 6. The CDR3 reads CASSEIQGQQKLFF. In DNA form, the CDR3 reads TGTGCCAGCAGTGAAATCCAGGGACAGCAAAAACTGTTTTTT.

This chain links TRBV19 with TRBJ1-1, with D hard to call. This CDR3 comprises 14 residues. Germline V gene data show CDR1 as LNHDA and CDR2 as SQIVND (reference sequence). V was shortened by 3 bases and J by 0 bases, with 8 bases between the two germline ends. In nucleotides, the CDR3 is TGTGCCAGTAGTATTGGACTGTTGAACACTGAAGCTTTCTTT. Encoded protein: CASSIGLLNTEAFF.

The genes are TRBV7-2 and TRBJ1-5; 10 bases fit TRBD1. This CDR3 spans 16 amino acids. Germline V lookup: CDR1 SGHTA, CDR2 FQGNSA. V trimming: 5 bases; J trimming: 5 bases; junction bases outside the gene matches: 9. This CDR3 is CASSRSGTGADQPQHF. The DNA for the CDR3 is TGTGCCAGCAGCCGCTCCGGGACAGGGGCGGATCAGCCCCAGCATTTT. Variable domain in full (rest from reference TRBV7-2 and TRBJ1-5): GAGVSQSPSNKVTEKGKDVELRCDPISGHTALYWYRQSLGQGLEFLIYFQGNSAPDKSGLPSDRFSAERTGGSVSTLTIQRTQQEDSAVYLCASSRSGTGADQPQHFGDGTRLSIL.

The chain uses TRBV27 and TRBJ2-2; 8 bases are a match to TRBD1. The V gene end was trimmed by 5 bases and the J gene end by 13 bases; junction bases not matched to a gene: 6. The germline V gene has CDR1 MNHEY and CDR2 SMNVEV (reference sequence). The CDR3 length is 12 residues. The CDR3 bases are TGTGCCAGCAGTGATAGACAGGGGCCGCTGTTTTTT. Protein: CASSDRQGPLFF.

CDR3 in DNA: TGTGCCAGTAGTCCGTCCGGACTAGCGGGGTATGAGCAGTTCTTC. Translating it yields CASSPSGLAGYEQFF. The rearrangement links TRBV19 to TRBJ2-1, with 12 bases lining up with TRBD2. V trimming: 5 bases; J trimming: 8 bases; junction bases outside the gene matches: 7. Germline lookup yields CDR1 LNHDA and CDR2 SQIVND (reference sequence). The CDR3 length is 15 residues. The full variable domain, rest sourced from reference TRBV19 and TRBJ2-1, is DGGITQSPKYLFRKEGQNVTLSCEQNLNHDAMYWYRQDPGQGLRLIYYSQIVNDFQKGDIAEGYSVSREKKESFPLTVTSAQKNPTAFYLCASSPSGLAGYEQFFGPGTRLTVL.

This clone is a singleton in its sample. The chain couples TRBV7-8 to TRBJ1-4; 8 nucleotides align to TRBD1. This CDR3 is 15 amino acids long. V was clipped by 6 bases and J by 3 bases; unmatched bases: 6. Germline lookup yields CDR1 SGHVS and CDR2 FQNEAQ. This chain's CDR3 is CASRLGGQANEKLFF. CDR3 bases: TGTGCCAGCAGGCTTGGGGGACAGGCTAATGAAAAACTGTTTTTT. Full variable domain (outside the CDR3, taken from reference TRBV7-8 and TRBJ1-4): GAGVSQSPRYKVAKRGQDVALRCDPISGHVSLFWYQQALGQGPEFLTYFQNEAQLDKSGLPSDRFFAERPEGSVSTLKIQRTQQEDSAVYLCASRLGGQANEKLFFGSGTQLSVL.